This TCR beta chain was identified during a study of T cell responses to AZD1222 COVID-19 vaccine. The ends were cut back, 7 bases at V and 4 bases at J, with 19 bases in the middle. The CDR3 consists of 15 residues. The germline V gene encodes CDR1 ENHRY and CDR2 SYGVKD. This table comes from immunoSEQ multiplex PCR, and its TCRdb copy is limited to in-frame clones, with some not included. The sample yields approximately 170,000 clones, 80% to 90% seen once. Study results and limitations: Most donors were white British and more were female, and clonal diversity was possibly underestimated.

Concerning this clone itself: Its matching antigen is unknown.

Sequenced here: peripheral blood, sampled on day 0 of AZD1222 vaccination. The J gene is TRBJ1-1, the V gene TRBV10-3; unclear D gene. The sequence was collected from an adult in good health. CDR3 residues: CAITNGFGRGTEAFF. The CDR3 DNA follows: TGTGCCATCACCAATGGTTTCGGCCGGGGCACTGAAGCTTTCTTT.